This T cell receptor beta chain was sequenced during a study of CD8 T cells in Susac syndrome. The CDR3 is made up of 15 amino acids. Germline values: CDR1 MGHRA, CDR2 YSYEKL. Trimming took 4 bases from V and 1 from J; bases not matched to a gene: 5. TCR beta from blood CD8+ and CD4+ T cells was sequenced. Healthy donors, matched for age and sex, constituted the control group. Isolation of CD8+ and CD4+ T cells was performed negatively, whereas enrichment of TEMRA cells was done by FACS. RNA was extracted with the RNeasy kit, and a quantity of about 0.45 to 1 ug was reverse transcribed using random hexamers. The immunoSEQ assay covered 54 Vbeta and 13 Jbeta segments for CDR3. TCRdb redid the calling of the immunoSEQ multiplex PCR reads with MiXCR, one entry per CDR3 protein. This sample has approximately 120,000 distinct CDR3 sequences, with 90% to 96% found just once.

The specimen sequenced was CD4+ T cells from PBMCs. The chain has TRBV4-1 and TRBJ1-1; 8 bases are shared with TRBD1. This sequence originates from a human donor in good health. CDR3 sequence: CASSRPDRENTEAFF. Written as DNA, the CDR3 is TGCGCCAGCAGCCGCCCGGACAGGGAGAACACTGAAGCTTTCTTT.